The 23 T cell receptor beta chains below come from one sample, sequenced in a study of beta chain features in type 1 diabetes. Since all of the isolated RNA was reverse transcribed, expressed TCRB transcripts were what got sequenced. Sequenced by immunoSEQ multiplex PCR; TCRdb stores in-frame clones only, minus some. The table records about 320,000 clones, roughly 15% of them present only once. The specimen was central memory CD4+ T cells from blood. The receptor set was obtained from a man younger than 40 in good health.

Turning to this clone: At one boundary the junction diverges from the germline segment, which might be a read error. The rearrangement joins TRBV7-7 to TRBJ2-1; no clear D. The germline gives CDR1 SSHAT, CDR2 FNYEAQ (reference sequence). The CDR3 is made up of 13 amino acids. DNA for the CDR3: TGTGCTAGCAGCTTAAATAGGGACAATGAGCAGTTCTTC. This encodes CASSLNRDNEQFF.

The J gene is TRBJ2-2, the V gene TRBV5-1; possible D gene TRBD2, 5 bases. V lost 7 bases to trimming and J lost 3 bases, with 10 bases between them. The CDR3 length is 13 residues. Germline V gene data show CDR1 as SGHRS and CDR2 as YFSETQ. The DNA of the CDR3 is TGCGCCAGCGGAGAGGGAGACACCGGGGAGCTGTTTTTT. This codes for CASGEGDTGELFF.

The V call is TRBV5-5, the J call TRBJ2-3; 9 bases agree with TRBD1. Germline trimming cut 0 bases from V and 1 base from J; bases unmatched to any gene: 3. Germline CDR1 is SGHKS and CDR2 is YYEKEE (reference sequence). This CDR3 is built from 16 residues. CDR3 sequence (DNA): TGTGCCAGCAGCTTGGAACAGGGGGCGGGCACAGATACGCAGTATTTT. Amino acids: CASSLEQGAGTDTQYF.

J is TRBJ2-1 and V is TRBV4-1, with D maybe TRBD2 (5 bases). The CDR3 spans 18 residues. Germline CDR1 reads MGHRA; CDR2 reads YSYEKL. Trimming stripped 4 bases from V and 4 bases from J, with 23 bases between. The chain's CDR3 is CASSPLAGVVRTYNEQFF. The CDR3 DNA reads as TGCGCCAGCAGCCCTTTAGCCGGGGTTGTAAGGACTTACAATGAGCAGTTCTTC.

CDR3 DNA: TGTGCCAGCAGTTTATCAGGGGGGAGCTCCTACGAGCAGTACTTC. Residues: CASSLSGGSSYEQYF. J is TRBJ2-7 and V is TRBV27; D tentatively fits TRBD1 or TRBD2 (6 bases each). CDR3 length equals 15 residues. The germline CDR1 and CDR2 sequences are MNHEY and SMNVEV (reference sequence). Trimming pared 0 bases from V and 0 bases from J, leaving 9 bases between.

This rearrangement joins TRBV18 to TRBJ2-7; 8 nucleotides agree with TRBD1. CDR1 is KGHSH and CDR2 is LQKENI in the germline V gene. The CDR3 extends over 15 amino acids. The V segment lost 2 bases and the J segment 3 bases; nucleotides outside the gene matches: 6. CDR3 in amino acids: CASSPVGGQGYEQYV. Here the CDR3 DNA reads TGTGCCAGCTCACCAGTGGGTGGACAGGGCTACGAGCAGTACGTC.

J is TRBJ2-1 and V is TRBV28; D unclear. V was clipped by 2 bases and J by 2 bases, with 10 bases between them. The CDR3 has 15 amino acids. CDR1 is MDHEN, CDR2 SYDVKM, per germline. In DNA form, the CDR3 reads TGTGCCAGCAGTTTAGCGGAAAGCCCCTACAATGAGCAGTTCTTC. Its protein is CASSLAESPYNEQFF.

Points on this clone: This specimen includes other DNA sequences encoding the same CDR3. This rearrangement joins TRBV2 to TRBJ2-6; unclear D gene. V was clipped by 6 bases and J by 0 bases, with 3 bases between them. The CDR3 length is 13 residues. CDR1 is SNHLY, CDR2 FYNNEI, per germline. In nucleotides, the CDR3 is TGTGCCAGCAGCTACTCTGGGGCCAACGTCCTGACTTTC. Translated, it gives CASSYSGANVLTF.

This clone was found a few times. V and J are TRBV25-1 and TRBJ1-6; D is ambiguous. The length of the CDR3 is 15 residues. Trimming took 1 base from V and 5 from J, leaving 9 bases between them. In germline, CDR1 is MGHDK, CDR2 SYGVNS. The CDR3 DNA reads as TGTGCCAGCAGTGAATCGTGGGCGAATAATTCACCCCTCCACTTT. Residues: CASSESWANNSPLHF.

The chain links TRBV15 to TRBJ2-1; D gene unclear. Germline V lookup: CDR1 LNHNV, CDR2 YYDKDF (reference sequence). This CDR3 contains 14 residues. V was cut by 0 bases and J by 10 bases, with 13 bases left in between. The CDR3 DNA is TGTGCCACCAGCAGAGATTTAGTAAGCCAAGAGCAGTTCTTC. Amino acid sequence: CATSRDLVSQEQFF.

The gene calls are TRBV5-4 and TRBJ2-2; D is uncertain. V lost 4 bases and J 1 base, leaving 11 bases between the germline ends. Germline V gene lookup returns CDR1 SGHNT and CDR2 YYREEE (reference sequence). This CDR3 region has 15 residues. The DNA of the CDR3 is TGTGCCAGCAGCCCCCCCCAGCAGAACACCGGGGAGCTGTTTTTT. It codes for CASSPPQQNTGELFF.

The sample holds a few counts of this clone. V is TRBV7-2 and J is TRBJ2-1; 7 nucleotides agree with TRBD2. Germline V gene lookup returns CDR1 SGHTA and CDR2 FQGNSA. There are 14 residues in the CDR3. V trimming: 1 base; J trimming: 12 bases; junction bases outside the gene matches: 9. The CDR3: CASSLGSSGLSQFF. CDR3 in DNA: TGTGCCAGCAGCTTAGGGAGTAGCGGGCTCTCGCAGTTCTTC.

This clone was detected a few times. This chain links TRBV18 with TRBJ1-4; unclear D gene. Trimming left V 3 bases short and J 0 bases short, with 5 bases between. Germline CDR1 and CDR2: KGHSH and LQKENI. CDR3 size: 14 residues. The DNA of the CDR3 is TGTGCCAGCTCACCTCCTGCAACTAATGAAAAACTGTTTTTT. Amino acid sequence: CASSPPATNEKLFF.

In DNA form, the CDR3 reads TGTGCCAGCTCAGGGGATACGCAGTATTTT. Its protein product is CASSGDTQYF. The chain combines TRBV18 with TRBJ2-3; D is uncertain. The V and J ends lost 5 bases and 6 bases respectively, with 3 bases between them. From germline, CDR1 is KGHSH and CDR2 LQKENI. The length of the CDR3 is 10 residues.

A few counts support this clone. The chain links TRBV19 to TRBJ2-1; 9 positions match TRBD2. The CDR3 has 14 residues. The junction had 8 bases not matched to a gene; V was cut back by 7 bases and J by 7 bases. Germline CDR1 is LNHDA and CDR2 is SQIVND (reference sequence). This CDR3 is CASKLLAGRNEQFF. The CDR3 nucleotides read TGTGCCAGTAAATTGCTAGCGGGGAGGAATGAGCAGTTCTTC.

CDR3 coding DNA: TGTGCCAGCAGCCGTTGGGAGGCCCTGGGTGGTGAAGCTTTCTTT. The encoded protein is CASSRWEALGGEAFF. The rearrangement uses TRBV7-8 and TRBJ1-1; no clear D gene. From germline, CDR1 is SGHVS and CDR2 FQNEAQ. There are 15 residues in the CDR3. Deletions cut 5 bases from V and 7 bases from J, with 20 bases between.

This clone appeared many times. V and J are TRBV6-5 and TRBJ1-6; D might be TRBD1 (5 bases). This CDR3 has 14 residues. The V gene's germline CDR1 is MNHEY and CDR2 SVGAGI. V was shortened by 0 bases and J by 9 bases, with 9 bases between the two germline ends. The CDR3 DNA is TGTGCCAGCAGTTACTCGCAGGGAATTTCACCCCTCCACTTT. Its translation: CASSYSQGISPLHF.

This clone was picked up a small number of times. The CDR3 reads CAWSRGRPDTQYF. CDR3 nucleotide sequence: TGTGCCTGGAGTCGGGGGCGCCCAGATACGCAGTATTTT. V is TRBV30 and J is TRBJ2-3; either TRBD1 or TRBD2 may fit D (6 bases each). The germline V gene has CDR1 GTSNPN and CDR2 SVGIG (reference sequence). The germline V and J ends were trimmed by 2 bases and 4 bases, with 10 bases remaining between them. The CDR3 contains 13 residues. The complete variable domain, with remaining parts taken from reference TRBV30 and TRBJ2-3, reads SQTIHQWPATLVQPVGSPLSLECTVEGTSNPNLYWYRQAAGRGLQLLFYSVGIGQISSEVPQNLSASRPQDRQFILSSKKLLLSDSGFYLCAWSRGRPDTQYFGPGTRLTVL.

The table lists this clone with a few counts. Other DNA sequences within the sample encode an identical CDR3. CDR3 region: CASSGTEAFF. In DNA form, the CDR3 reads TGTGCCAGTTCCGGGACAGAAGCTTTCTTT. V is TRBV7-2 and J is TRBJ1-1, with a tentative D call TRBD1 (6 bases). V lost 9 bases and J 8 bases, leaving 10 bases between the germline ends. CDR3 length equals 10 residues. Germline CDR1 reads SGHTA; CDR2 reads FQGNSA.

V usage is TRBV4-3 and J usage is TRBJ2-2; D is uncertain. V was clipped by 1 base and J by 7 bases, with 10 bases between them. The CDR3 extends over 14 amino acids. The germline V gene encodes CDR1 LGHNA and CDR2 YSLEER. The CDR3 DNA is TGCGCCAGCAGCCAAGGTTTCGGCAGCGGGGAGCTGTTTTTT. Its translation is CASSQGFGSGELFF.

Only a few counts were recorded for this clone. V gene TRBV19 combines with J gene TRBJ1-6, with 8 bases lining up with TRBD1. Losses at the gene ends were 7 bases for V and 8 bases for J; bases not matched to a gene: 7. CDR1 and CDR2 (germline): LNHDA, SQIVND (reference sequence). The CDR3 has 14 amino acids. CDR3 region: CASNNRGYDSPLHF. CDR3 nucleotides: TGTGCCAGTAATAACAGGGGGTACGATTCACCCCTCCACTTT.

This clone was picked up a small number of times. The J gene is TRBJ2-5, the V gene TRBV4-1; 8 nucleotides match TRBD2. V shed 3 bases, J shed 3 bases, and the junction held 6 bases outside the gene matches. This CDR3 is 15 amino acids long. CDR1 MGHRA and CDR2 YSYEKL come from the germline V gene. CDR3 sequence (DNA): TGCGCCAGCAGCCAGGGACTAGTGCAGGAAGAGACCCAGTACTTC. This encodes CASSQGLVQEETQYF.

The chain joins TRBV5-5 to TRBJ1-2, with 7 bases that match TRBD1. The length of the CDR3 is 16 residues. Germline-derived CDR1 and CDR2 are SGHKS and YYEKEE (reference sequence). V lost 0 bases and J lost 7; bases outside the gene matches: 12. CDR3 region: CASSLGDVTGTFGYTF. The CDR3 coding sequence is TGTGCCAGCAGCTTGGGGGACGTGACAGGGACTTTTGGCTACACCTTC.